The clone carrying this T cell receptor beta chain was seen a single time. Profiling relied on immunoSEQ multiplex PCR, and the TCRdb table lists in-frame clones only, not all of them. The sample holds about 79,000 clones, over 80% seen once. CDR3 length: 15 amino acids. With 3 bases removed from V and 1 base from J, the gap between germline ends came to 11 bases. Looked up from germline, CDR1 is PRHDT and CDR2 is FYEKMQ (reference sequence). This sample is part of a study of T cell changes during pregnancy in multiple sclerosis. This specimen consisted of CD4+ T cells from peripheral blood mononuclear cells, obtained in the second trimester of pregnancy. This chain joins TRBV13 and TRBJ2-3; D is unclear. The sequence derives from a female donor with multiple sclerosis, enrolled in a pregnancy study. The CDR3 sequence is CASSFPRKGTDTQYF. The CDR3 DNA reads as TGTGCCAGCAGCTTTCCCAGGAAGGGCACAGATACGCAGTATTTT. Complete variable domain (other parts from reference TRBV13 and TRBJ2-3): AAGVIQSPRHLIKEKRETATLKCYPIPRHDTVYWYQQGPGQDPQFLISFYEKMQSDKGSIPDRFSAQQFSDYHSELNMSSLELGDSALYFCASSFPRKGTDTQYFGPGTRLTVL.